The source of this T cell receptor beta chain is a study of blood T cell repertoires in COVID-19. V was trimmed by 2 bases and J by 0 bases, leaving 11 bases between them. CDR3 size: 17 residues. Germline V gene data show CDR1 as MNHNS and CDR2 as SASEGT. This clone was seen just once. Per the study methods: It was from reference gene primer amplification that nucleated cell counts were estimated. Here immunoSEQ multiplex PCR was the method, and the copy in TCRdb shows in-frame clones only, minus some. V, J and clone size are taken as reported in that table, and D and trimming were inferred from the DNA itself. The table records just over 150,000 clones, approximately 80% of them present only once.

This TCR came from a woman aged 40 to 50 with COVID-19, enrolled during active disease. Sequencing used peripheral blood. This chain connects TRBV6-1 to TRBJ1-6; D remains ambiguous. CDR3 in amino acids: CASSEYVGSSYNSPLHF. DNA for the CDR3: TGTGCCAGCAGTGAATATGTCGGGAGCTCCTATAATTCACCCCTCCACTTT.